Following are 10 T cell receptor beta chains from one sample sequenced in a study of T cells in tuberculosis. Time point given: new active TB diagnosis, blood taken before or within 7 days of starting treatment. Sequencing was performed with immunoSEQ multiplex PCR; in TCRdb, only in-frame clones are kept and a portion is missing. The profile shows tens of thousands of clones, 70% to 90% of them singletons. The sequences come from PBMCs, collected at tuberculosis diagnosis. Receptor source: an adult with tuberculosis.

V and J are TRBV29-1 and TRBJ2-7; 7 bases fit TRBD1. Germline trimming cut 4 bases from V and 6 bases from J; bases unmatched to any gene: 18. CDR1 SQVTM and CDR2 ANQGSEA come from the germline V gene. The CDR3 has 16 residues. The DNA for the CDR3 is TGCAGCGTTGCACAATTATTTCGGGACGAGGGGGCCGAGCAGTACTTC. Protein sequence: CSVAQLFRDEGAEQYF.

V is TRBV29-1 and J is TRBJ2-1; no clear D gene. CDR1 and CDR2 from the germline V gene are SQVTM and ANQGSEA. CDR3 length: 10 residues. V was clipped by 5 bases and J by 6 bases, with 5 bases between them. The chain's CDR3 is CSVRGNEQFF. CDR3 nucleotides: TGCAGCGTTAGAGGCAATGAGCAGTTCTTC.

The CDR3 DNA reads TGTGCCAGCAGCCCCGGGTACTATAGCAATCAGCCCCAGCATTTT. Translation: CASSPGYYSNQPQHF. This chain joins TRBV6-1 and TRBJ1-5; D call uncertain. Germline CDR1 and CDR2: MNHNS and SASEGT. The CDR3 runs to 15 residues. Deletions cut 6 bases from V and 0 bases from J, with 12 bases between.

The chain carries TRBV6-5 and TRBJ1-1; 8 nucleotides align to TRBD1. The length of the CDR3 is 15 residues. After removal of 4 bases from V and 2 bases from J, the junction contained 6 bases not matched to a gene. Germline V lookup: CDR1 MNHEY, CDR2 SVGAGI. CDR3 coding DNA: TGTGCCAGCAGTTTCCGGACAGGGACTAACACTGAAGCTTTCTTT. Protein product: CASSFRTGTNTEAFF.

The chain employs TRBV27 and TRBJ2-3, with 7 nucleotides matching TRBD1. The V segment lost 2 bases and the J segment 6 bases; nucleotides outside the gene matches: 8. This CDR3 contains 15 residues. Germline-derived CDR1 and CDR2 are MNHEY and SMNVEV (reference sequence). The CDR3 region has the DNA TGTGCCAGCAGTTTAACAGGGGCCGAATGGGATACGCAGTATTTT. Its protein is CASSLTGAEWDTQYF.

The J gene is TRBJ2-5, the V gene TRBV2, with 9 bases that match TRBD1. The CDR3 consists of 16 residues. Germline CDR1 and CDR2: SNHLY and FYNNEI. Trimming took 7 bases from V and 7 from J; bases not matched to a gene: 16. The CDR3 region has the DNA TGTGCCAGCACCACTGGGGACAGGGTCTCTACGGGGACCCAGTACTTC. It yields the protein CASTTGDRVSTGTQYF.

The chain joins TRBV28 to TRBJ2-3; TRBD2 is a possible D gene (6 bases). The CDR3 is made up of 15 amino acids. The V end was cut by 8 bases, the J end by 8 bases, with 23 bases between. Germline-derived CDR1 and CDR2 are MDHEN and SYDVKM. Here the CDR3 DNA reads TGTGCCAGCCGACCGAGTAGCGGAGGAGGGGTTACGCAGTATTTT. This translates into CASRPSSGGGVTQYF.

CDR3 nucleotide sequence: TGTGCCAGCGACGACCCCGCAGGCCGACAGAGCTCTGGGGCCAACGTCCTGACTTTC. As protein: CASDDPAGRQSSGANVLTF. The chain employs TRBV28 and TRBJ2-6; D is possibly TRBD1 (5 bases). The CDR3 has 19 amino acids. The germline gives CDR1 MDHEN, CDR2 SYDVKM. V was shortened by 8 bases and J by 0 bases, with 23 bases between the two germline ends. Variable domain in full (rest from reference TRBV28 and TRBJ2-6): DVKVTQSSRYLVKRTGEKVFLECVQDMDHENMFWYRQDPGLGLRLIYFSYDVKMKEKGDIPEGYSVSREKKERFSLILESASTNQTSMYLCASDDPAGRQSSGANVLTFGAGSRLTVL.

V is TRBV19 and J is TRBJ1-2; 9 bases map to TRBD1. The CDR3 has 15 amino acids. Trimming removed 2 bases from V and 7 bases from J; junction bases left unmatched: 8. Germline CDR1 and CDR2: LNHDA and SQIVND (reference sequence). The CDR3 DNA is TGTGCCAGTAGTATACAGACCGGGACAGGGTCTGGCTACACCTTC. Amino acids: CASSIQTGTGSGYTF.

V is TRBV28 and J is TRBJ2-7; D is perhaps TRBD1 (6 bases). The CDR3 length is 14 residues. V lost 6 bases to trimming and J lost 3 bases, with 15 bases between them. Germline V lookup: CDR1 MDHEN, CDR2 SYDVKM. Here the CDR3 reads CASSFTDRYYEQYF. CDR3 nucleotide sequence: TGTGCCAGCAGCTTTACGGACAGATACTACGAGCAGTACTTC.